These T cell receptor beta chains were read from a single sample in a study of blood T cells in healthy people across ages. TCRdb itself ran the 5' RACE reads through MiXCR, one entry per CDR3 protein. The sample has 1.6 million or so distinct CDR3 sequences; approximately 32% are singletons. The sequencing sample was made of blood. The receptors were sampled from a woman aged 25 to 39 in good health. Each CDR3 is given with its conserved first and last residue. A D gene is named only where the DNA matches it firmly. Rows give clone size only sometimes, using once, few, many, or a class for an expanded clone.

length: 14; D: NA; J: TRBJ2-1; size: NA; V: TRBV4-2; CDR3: CASSQVESYNEQFF; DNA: TGTGCCAGCAGCCAAGTAGAATCCTACAATGAGCAGTTCTTC
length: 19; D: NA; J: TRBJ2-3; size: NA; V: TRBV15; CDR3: CATSRASRPSGPFTDTQYF; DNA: TGTGCCACCAGCAGAGCCAGCCGACCCAGCGGCCCATTCACAGATACGCAGTATTTT
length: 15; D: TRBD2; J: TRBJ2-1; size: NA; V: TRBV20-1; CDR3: CSATELAGDYNEQFF; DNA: TGCAGTGCGACAGAACTAGCGGGAGATTACAATGAGCAGTTCTTC
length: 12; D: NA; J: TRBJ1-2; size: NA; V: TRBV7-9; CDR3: CASSIDTYGYTF; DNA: TGTGCCAGCAGCATCGACACCTATGGCTACACCTTC
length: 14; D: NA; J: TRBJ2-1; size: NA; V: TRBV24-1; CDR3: CATSSSLPYNEQFF; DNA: TGTGCCACCAGTTCTTCACTACCATACAATGAGCAGTTCTTC
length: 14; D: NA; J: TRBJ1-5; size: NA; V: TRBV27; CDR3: CASSPGLKNQPQHF; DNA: TGTGCCAGCAGTCCGGGACTGAAAAATCAGCCCCAGCATTTT
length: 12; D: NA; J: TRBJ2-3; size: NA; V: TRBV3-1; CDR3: CASSQVAATQYF; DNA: TGTGCCAGCAGCCAAGTTGCGGCTACGCAGTATTTT
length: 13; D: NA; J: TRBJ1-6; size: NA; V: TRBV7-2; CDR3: CASTQDGLGPLHF; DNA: TGTGCCAGCACCCAAGACGGACTTGGACCCCTCCACTTT
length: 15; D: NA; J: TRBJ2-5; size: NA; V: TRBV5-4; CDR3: CASSFDGDHQETQYF; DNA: TGTGCCAGCAGCTTCGACGGCGACCACCAAGAGACCCAGTACTTC
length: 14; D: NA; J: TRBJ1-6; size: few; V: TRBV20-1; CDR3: CSATPTVGHSPLHF; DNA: TGCAGTGCCACGCCGACAGTCGGCCATTCACCCCTCCACTTT
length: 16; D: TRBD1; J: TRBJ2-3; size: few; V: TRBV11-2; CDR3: CASATRRTGGTDTQYF; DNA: TGTGCCAGCGCCACACGCCGGACAGGGGGCACAGATACGCAGTATTTT
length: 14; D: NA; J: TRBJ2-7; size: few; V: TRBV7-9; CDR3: CASSLDGTTYEQYF; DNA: TGTGCCAGCAGCTTAGACGGCACGACCTACGAGCAGTACTTC
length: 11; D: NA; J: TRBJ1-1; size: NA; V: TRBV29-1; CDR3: CSVAVFQLAFF; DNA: TGCAGCGTTGCCGTCTTTCAGCTGGCTTTCTTT
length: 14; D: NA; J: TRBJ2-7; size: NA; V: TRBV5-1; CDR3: CASSSFRDGVEQYF; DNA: TGCGCCAGCAGCTCCTTCCGGGACGGGGTCGAGCAGTACTTC
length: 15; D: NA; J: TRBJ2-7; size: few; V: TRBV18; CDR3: CASSPSGTPTKEQYF; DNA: TGTGCCAGCTCACCATCGGGCACTCCCACTAAGGAGCAGTACTTC
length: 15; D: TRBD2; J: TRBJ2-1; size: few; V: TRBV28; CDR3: CASTLAGFSVNEQFF; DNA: TGTGCCAGCACCCTAGCGGGATTTTCAGTCAATGAGCAGTTCTTC
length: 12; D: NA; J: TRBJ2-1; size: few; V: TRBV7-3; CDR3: CASSDNDRRWFF; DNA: TGTGCCAGCAGCGATAACGACCGACGATGGTTCTTC
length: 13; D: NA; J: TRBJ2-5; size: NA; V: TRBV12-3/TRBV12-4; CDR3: CASSLAVLRTQYF; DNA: TGTGCCAGCAGTTTAGCGGTCCTACGAACTCAGTACTTC
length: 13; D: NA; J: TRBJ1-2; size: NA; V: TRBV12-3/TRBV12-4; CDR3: CASSPSGLTGYTF; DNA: TGTGCCAGCAGCCCATCAGGTCTTACGGGCTACACCTTC
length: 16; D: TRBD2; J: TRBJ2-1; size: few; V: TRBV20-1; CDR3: CSAPLLAGGSYNEQFF; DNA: TGCAGTGCTCCTCTTTTAGCGGGAGGGTCCTACAATGAGCAGTTCTTC
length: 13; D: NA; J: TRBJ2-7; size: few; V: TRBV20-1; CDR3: CSARATRGYEQYF; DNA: TGCAGTGCTAGAGCCACTAGGGGCTACGAGCAGTACTTC
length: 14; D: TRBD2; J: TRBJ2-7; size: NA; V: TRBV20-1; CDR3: CSARGAGVSYEQYF; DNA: TGCAGTGCCCGCGGGGCGGGAGTCTCCTACGAGCAGTACTTC
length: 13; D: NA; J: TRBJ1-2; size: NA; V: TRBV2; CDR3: CASSENPGGGYTF; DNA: TGTGCCAGCAGTGAAAATCCCGGGGGTGGCTACACCTTC
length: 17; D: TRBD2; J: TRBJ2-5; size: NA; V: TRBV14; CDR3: CASSQYLGRGTTETQYF; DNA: TGTGCCAGCAGCCAATACCTCGGGAGGGGGACAACGGAGACCCAGTACTTC
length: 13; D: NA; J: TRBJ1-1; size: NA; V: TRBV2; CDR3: CATTWTTNTEAFF; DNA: TGTGCCACCACTTGGACAACGAACACTGAAGCTTTCTTT
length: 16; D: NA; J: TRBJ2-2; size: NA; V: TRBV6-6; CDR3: CASSIAGQGWTGELFF; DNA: TGTGCCAGCAGTATAGCGGGACAGGGTTGGACCGGGGAGCTGTTTTTT
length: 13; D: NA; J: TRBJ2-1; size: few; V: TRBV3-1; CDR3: CASSQDDQNEQFF; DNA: TGTGCCAGCAGCCAAGATGACCAGAATGAGCAGTTCTTC
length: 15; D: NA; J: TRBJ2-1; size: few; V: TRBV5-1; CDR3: CASSLWTSGPGEQFF; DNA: TGCGCCAGCAGCTTGTGGACGTCCGGTCCAGGTGAGCAGTTCTTC
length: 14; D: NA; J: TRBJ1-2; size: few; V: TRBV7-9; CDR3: CASSLDGSRYGYTF; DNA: TGTGCCAGCAGCTTAGACGGCAGTAGATATGGCTACACCTTC
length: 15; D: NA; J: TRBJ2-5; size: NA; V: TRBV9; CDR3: CASSAGEVNQETQYF; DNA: TGTGCCAGCAGCGCCGGTGAGGTCAACCAAGAGACCCAGTACTTC
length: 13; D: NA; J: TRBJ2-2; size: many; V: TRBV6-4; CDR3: CASSDGYTGELFF; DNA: TGTGCCAGCAGTGACGGGTACACCGGGGAGCTGTTTTTT
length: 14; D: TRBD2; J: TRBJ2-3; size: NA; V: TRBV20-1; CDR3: CSAGLAGRVDTQYF; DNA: TGCAGTGCCGGACTAGCGGGGAGGGTGGATACGCAGTATTTT
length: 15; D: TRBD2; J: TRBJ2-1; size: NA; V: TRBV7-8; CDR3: CASSFTSGGGDEQFF; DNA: TGTGCCAGCAGCTTTACTAGCGGGGGTGGGGATGAGCAGTTCTTC
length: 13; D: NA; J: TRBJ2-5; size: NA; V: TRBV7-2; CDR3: CASSGVGGNEQYF; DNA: TGTGCCAGCAGCGGAGTGGGCGGCAATGAGCAGTACTTC
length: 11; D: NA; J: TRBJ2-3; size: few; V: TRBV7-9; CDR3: CASQNTDTQYF; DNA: TGTGCCAGCCAGAATACAGATACGCAGTATTTT
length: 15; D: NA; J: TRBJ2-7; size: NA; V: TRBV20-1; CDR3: CSARVYNSAPYEQYF; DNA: TGCAGTGCTAGAGTCTACAATAGCGCGCCCTACGAGCAGTACTTC
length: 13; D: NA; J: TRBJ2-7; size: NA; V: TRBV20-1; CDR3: CSVERGAGFEQYF; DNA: TGCAGTGTAGAGAGGGGGGCCGGGTTCGAGCAGTACTTC
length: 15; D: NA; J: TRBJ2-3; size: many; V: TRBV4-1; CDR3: CASSQGGGSTDTQYF; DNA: TGCGCCAGCAGCCAAGGTGGGGGGAGCACAGATACGCAGTATTTT
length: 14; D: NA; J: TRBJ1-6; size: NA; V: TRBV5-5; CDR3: CASSLGVGGSPLHF; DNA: TGTGCCAGCAGCTTGGGGGTCGGGGGTTCACCCCTCCACTTT
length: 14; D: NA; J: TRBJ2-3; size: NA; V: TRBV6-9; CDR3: CASSFPVAVPTQYF; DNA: TGTGCCAGCAGTTTCCCCGTAGCGGTCCCAACGCAGTATTTT
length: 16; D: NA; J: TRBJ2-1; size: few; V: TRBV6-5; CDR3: CASSQSVNPPTNEQFF; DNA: TGTGCCAGCAGTCAAAGTGTCAATCCTCCAACCAATGAGCAGTTCTTC
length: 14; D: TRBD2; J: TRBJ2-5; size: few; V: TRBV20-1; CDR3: CSADGLAEQETQYF; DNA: TGCAGTGCCGACGGACTAGCGGAACAAGAGACCCAGTACTTC
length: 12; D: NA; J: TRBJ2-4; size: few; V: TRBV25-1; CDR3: CASSRQGSIQYF; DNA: TGTGCCAGCAGTCGCCAGGGGAGCATTCAGTACTTC
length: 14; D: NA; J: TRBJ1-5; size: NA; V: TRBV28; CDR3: CASRRGLVNQPQHF; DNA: TGTGCCAGCAGACGGGGACTGGTCAATCAGCCCCAGCATTTT
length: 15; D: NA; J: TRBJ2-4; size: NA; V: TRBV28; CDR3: CASSSHSLAKNIQYF; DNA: TGTGCCAGCAGTTCGCATTCGCTAGCCAAAAACATTCAGTACTTC
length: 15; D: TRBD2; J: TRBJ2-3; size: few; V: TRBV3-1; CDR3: CASSPGGTVADTQYF; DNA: TGTGCCAGCAGCCCGGGGGGGACGGTGGCAGATACGCAGTATTTT
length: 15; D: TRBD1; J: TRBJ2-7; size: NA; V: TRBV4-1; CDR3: CASSHSTGIPYEQYF; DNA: TGCGCCAGCAGCCACTCGACAGGGATCCCCTACGAGCAGTACTTC